This T cell receptor (beta chain) was found in a study of blood T cell repertoires in COVID-19. With 5 bases clipped from V and 4 bases from J, the junction kept 7 bases outside the gene matches. CDR1 is SNHLY, CDR2 FYNNEI, per germline. The CDR3 totals 15 residues. As originally analysed: The assay estimated nucleated cells by amplifying reference gene primers. This table comes from immunoSEQ multiplex PCR, and its TCRdb copy is limited to in-frame clones, with some not included. V and J calls and clone size follow that table, whereas D and trimming were derived from the DNA. Of about 220,000 clones listed, 84% are singletons.

Sequencing was done on a sample of peripheral blood. The clonotype comes from a man aged 45-65 years with active or convalescent COVID-19. This chain links TRBV2 with TRBJ2-1; TRBD1 agrees at 8 bases. The CDR3 sequence is CASSLQGASYNEQFF. The CDR3, as DNA: TGTGCCAGCAGTTTGCAGGGGGCGAGTTACAATGAGCAGTTCTTC.